Listed below are T cell receptor beta chains from one sample, sequenced in a study of naive and memory T cell subsets. TCRdb recomputed calls from the UMI-ligation and nested PCR reads with MiXCR, one row per CDR3 protein. This sample yields 120,000 to 150,000 distinct CDR3 sequences, of which around 15% are seen a single time; roughly 0.14% belongs to the top ten. Sequencing was performed on naive CD4+ T cells from blood. These receptors all stem from a human donor in good health. Both conserved end residues are part of each CDR3. D genes are given only for firm matches. For some rows the clone size is stated as once, few or many, or as a class when expanded; others skip it.

size | J | D | V | CDR3 | DNA
few | TRBJ2-1 | TRBD2 | TRBV10-3 | CAISESTRGTSGGYNEQFF | TGTGCCATCAGTGAGTCGACTCGGGGCACTAGCGGCGGTTACAATGAGCAGTTCTTC
many | TRBJ2-3 | TRBD2 | TRBV29-1 | CSVVGTSGSTDTQYF | TGCAGCGTCGTCGGGACTAGCGGGAGCACAGATACGCAGTATTTT
many | TRBJ2-5 | NA | TRBV29-1 | CSVEDPFIQETQYF | TGCAGCGTTGAAGATCCATTTATCCAAGAGACCCAGTACTTC
few | TRBJ1-5 | NA | TRBV12-2 | CASRLQGTGNQPQHF | TGTGCAAGTCGCTTACAGGGAACCGGCAATCAGCCCCAGCATTTT
NA | TRBJ2-3 | NA | TRBV5-1 | CASSFGDNTDTQYF | TGCGCCAGCAGCTTCGGAGACAACACAGATACGCAGTATTTT
few | TRBJ2-1 | TRBD2 | TRBV7-9 | CASSLSSGRSNEQFF | TGTGCCAGCAGCTTATCTAGCGGGAGAAGCAATGAGCAGTTCTTC
NA | TRBJ2-2 | NA | TRBV7-2 | CASSPRSGGELFF | TGTGCCAGCAGCCCGAGATCTGGCGGGGAGCTGTTTTTT
NA | TRBJ1-1 | NA | TRBV3-1 | CASSQDANMNTEAFF | TGTGCCAGCAGCCAAGATGCCAACATGAACACTGAAGCTTTCTTT
many | TRBJ1-3 | NA | TRBV30 | CAWWWSSGNTIYF | TGTGCCTGGTGGTGGAGCTCTGGAAACACCATATATTTT
few | TRBJ1-2 | NA | TRBV3-1 | CASSQGVGVVGYTF | TGTGCCAGCAGCCAAGGTGTGGGGGTAGTTGGCTACACCTTC
NA | TRBJ2-7 | NA | TRBV12-3/TRBV12-4 | CASRRDTYYEQYF | TGTGCCAGCAGACGGGACACCTACTACGAGCAGTACTTC
NA | TRBJ2-1 | NA | TRBV28 | CASTLGASYNEQFF | TGTGCCAGCACCCTCGGGGCTTCCTACAATGAGCAGTTCTTC
few | TRBJ2-2 | TRBD1 | TRBV3-1 | CASSPGTGGSGELFF | TGTGCCAGCAGCCCCGGGACAGGGGGCTCTGGGGAGCTGTTTTTT
few | TRBJ1-1 | NA | TRBV3-1 | CASSQTRGGNTEAFF | TGTGCCAGCAGCCAAACGAGGGGGGGGAACACTGAAGCTTTCTTT
NA | TRBJ2-3 | TRBD2 | TRBV10-3 | CAISVISGNTDTQYF | TGTGCCATCAGTGTAATTAGCGGGAACACAGATACGCAGTATTTT
NA | TRBJ2-3 | NA | TRBV7-2 | CASSFRAPGTDTQYF | TGTGCCAGCAGCTTTCGGGCGCCCGGCACAGATACGCAGTATTTT
few | TRBJ1-3 | NA | TRBV4-2 | CASSQEETRGLSGNTIYF | TGTGCCAGCAGCCAAGAGGAAACCAGGGGCCTCTCTGGAAACACCATATATTTT
few | TRBJ2-4 | TRBD2 | TRBV20-1 | CSAPARGEPKNIQYF | TGCAGTGCTCCCGCGCGGGGGGAACCCAAAAACATTCAGTACTTC